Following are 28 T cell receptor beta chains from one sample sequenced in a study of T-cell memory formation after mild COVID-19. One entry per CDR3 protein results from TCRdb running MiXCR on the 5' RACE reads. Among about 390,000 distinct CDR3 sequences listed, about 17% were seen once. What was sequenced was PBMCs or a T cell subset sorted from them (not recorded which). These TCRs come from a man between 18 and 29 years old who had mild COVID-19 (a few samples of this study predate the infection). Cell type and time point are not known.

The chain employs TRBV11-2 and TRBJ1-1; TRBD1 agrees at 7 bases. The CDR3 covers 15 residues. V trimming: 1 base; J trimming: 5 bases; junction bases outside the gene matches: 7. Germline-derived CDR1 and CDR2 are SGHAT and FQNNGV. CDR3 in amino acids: CASSLGRTGRTEAFF. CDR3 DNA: TGTGCCAGCAGCTTAGGCCGGACAGGACGAACTGAAGCTTTCTTT. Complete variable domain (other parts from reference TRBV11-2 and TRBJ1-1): EAGVAQSPRYKIIEKRQSVAFWCNPISGHATLYWYQQILGQGPKLLIQFQNNGVVDDSQLPKDRFSAERLKGVDSTLKIQPAKLEDSAVYLCASSLGRTGRTEAFFGQGTRLTVV.

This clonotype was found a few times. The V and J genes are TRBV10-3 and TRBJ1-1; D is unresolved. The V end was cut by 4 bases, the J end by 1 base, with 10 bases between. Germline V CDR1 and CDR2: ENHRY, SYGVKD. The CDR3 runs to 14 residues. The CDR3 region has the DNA TGTGCCATCAGTGGGGCCCAGTCGAACACTGAAGCTTTCTTT. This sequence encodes CAISGAQSNTEAFF.

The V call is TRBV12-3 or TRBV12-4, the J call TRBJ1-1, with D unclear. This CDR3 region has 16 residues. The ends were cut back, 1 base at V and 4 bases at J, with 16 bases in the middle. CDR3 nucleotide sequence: TGTGCCAGCAGTTTAGGCCACCCGGGCCTAGGCACTGAAGCTTTCTTT. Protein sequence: CASSLGHPGLGTEAFF.

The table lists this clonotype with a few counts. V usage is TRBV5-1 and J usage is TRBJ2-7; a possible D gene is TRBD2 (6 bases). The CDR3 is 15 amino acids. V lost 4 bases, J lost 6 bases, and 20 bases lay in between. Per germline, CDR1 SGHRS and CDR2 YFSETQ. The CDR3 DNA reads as TGCGCCAGCAGCGAAAATCCGATGGAGGGAGCCGAGCAGTACTTC. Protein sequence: CASSENPMEGAEQYF. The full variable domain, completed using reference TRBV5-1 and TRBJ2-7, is KAGVTQTPRYLIKTRGQQVTLSCSPISGHRSVSWYQQTPGQGLQFLFEYFSETQRNKGNFPGRFSGRQFSNSRSEMNVSTLELGDSALYLCASSENPMEGAEQYFGPGTRLTVT.

CDR3 residues: CAWTPPAAPVDTQYF. CDR3 DNA sequence: TGTGCCTGGACCCCCCCAGCGGCCCCTGTGGATACGCAGTATTTT. The chain uses TRBV30 and TRBJ2-3; weak D call: TRBD2 (5 bases). With 4 bases removed from V and 6 bases from J, the gap between germline ends came to 20 bases. The CDR3 sequence is 15 residues long. Germline V gives CDR1 GTSNPN, CDR2 SVGIG (reference sequence).

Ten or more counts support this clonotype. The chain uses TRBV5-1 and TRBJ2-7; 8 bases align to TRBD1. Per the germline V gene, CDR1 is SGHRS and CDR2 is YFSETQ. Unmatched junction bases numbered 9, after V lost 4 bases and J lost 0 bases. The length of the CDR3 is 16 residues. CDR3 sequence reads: CASSRRTGQYSYEQYF. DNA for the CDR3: TGCGCCAGCAGCCGGAGGACAGGGCAATACTCCTACGAGCAGTACTTC.

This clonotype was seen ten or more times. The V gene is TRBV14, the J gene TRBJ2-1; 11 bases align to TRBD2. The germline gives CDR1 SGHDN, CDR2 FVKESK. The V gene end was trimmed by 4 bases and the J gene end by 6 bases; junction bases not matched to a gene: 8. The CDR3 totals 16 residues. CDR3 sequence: CASSRGLLAGANEQFF. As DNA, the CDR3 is TGTGCCAGCAGCCGAGGGTTACTAGCGGGGGCCAATGAGCAGTTCTTC.

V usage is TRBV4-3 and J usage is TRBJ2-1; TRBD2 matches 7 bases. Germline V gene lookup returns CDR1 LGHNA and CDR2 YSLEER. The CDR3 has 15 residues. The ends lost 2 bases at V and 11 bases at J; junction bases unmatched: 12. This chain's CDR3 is CASSQNLIGGTKQFF. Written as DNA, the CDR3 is TGCGCCAGCAGCCAAAACCTAATAGGAGGGACTAAGCAGTTCTTC.

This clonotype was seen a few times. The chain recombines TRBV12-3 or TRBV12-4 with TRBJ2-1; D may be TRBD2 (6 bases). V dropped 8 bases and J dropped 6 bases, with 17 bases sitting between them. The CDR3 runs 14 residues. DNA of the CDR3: TGTGCCAGCGGACCCCCGGGACTCATCAATGAGCAGTTCTTC. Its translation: CASGPPGLINEQFF.

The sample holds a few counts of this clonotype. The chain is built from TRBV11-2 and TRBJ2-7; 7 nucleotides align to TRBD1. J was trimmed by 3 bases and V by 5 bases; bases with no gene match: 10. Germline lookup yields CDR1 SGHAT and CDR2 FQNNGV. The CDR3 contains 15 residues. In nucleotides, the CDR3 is TGTGCCAGCAGCACTTGGACAGGAGAAAGCTACGAGCAGTACTTC. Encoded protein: CASSTWTGESYEQYF.

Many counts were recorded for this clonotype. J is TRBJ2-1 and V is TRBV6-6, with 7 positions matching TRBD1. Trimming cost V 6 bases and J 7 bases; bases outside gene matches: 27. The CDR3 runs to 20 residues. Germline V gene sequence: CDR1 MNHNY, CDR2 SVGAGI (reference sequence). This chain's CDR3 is CASSPFIYRISGRGSNEQFF. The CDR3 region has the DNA TGTGCCAGCAGCCCCTTTATATATAGGATTTCGGGCAGGGGGTCTAATGAGCAGTTCTTC.

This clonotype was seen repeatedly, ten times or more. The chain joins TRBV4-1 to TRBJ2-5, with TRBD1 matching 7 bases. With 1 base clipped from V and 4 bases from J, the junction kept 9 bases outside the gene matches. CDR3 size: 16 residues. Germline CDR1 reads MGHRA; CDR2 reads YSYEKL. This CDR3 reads CASSQGIQGWRETQYF. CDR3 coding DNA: TGCGCCAGCAGCCAAGGAATACAGGGGTGGAGAGAGACCCAGTACTTC.

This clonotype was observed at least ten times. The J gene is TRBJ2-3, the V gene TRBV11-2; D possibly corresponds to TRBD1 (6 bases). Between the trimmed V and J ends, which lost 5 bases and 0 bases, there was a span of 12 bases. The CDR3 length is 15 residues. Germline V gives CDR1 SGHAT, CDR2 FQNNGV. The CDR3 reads CASSRTVFSTDTQYF. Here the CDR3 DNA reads TGTGCCAGCAGCAGGACAGTTTTTAGCACAGATACGCAGTATTTT.

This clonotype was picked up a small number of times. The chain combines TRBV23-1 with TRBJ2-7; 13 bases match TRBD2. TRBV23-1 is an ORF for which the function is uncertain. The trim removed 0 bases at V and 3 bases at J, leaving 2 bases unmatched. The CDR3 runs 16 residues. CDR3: CASSQSGLAGVYEQYV. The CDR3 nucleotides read TGCGCCAGCAGTCAATCAGGACTAGCGGGGGTCTACGAGCAGTACGTC.

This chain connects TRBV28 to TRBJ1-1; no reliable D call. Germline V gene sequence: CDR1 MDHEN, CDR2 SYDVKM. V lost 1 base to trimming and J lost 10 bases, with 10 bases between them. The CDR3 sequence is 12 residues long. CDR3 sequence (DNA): TGTGCCAGCAGTTTATCCCCCCTCCCAGCTTTCTTT. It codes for CASSLSPLPAFF.

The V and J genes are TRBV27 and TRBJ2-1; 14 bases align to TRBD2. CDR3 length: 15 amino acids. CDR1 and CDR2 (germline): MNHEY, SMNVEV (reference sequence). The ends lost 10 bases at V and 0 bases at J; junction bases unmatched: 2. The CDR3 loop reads CAIGTSGSSYNEQFF. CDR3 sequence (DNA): TGTGCCATCGGGACTAGCGGGAGCTCCTACAATGAGCAGTTCTTC.

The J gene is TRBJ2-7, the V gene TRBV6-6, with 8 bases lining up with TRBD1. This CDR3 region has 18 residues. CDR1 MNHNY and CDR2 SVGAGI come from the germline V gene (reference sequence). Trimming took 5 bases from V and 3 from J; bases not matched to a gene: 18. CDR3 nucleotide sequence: TGTGCCAGCAGTCCTGGGACAGGCCGAGGGGGGAGCGGCTACGAGCAGTACTTC. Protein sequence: CASSPGTGRGGSGYEQYF.

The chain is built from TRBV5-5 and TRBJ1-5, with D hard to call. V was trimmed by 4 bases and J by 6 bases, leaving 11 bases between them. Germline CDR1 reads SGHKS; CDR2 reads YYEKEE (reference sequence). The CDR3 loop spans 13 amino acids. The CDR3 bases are TGTGCCAGCAGCCAGTTGCTGGGTCAGCCCCAGCATTTT. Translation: CASSQLLGQPQHF.

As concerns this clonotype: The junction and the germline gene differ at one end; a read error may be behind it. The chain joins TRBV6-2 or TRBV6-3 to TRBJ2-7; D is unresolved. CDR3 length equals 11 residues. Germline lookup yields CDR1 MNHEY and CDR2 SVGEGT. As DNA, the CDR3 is TGTGCCAGCTCCAACTCCTACGAGAAGTACTTC. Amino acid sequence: CASSNSYEKYF.

In DNA form, the CDR3 reads TGCAGTGCTATAGGACACCGGACCAACACTGAAGCTTTCTTT. This codes for CSAIGHRTNTEAFF. This rearrangement joins TRBV20-1 to TRBJ1-1; maybe TRBD1 (5 bases). V lost 4 bases, J lost 2 bases, and 14 bases lay in between. The CDR3 totals 14 residues. Germline CDR1 is DFQATT and CDR2 is SNEGSKA (reference sequence).

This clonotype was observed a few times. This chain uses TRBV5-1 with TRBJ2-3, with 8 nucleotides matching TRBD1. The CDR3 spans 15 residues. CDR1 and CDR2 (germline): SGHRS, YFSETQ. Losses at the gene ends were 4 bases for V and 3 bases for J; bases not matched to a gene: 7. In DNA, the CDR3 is TGCGCCAGCAGCGGAGGGACAGGTGGGACAGATACGCAGTATTTT. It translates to CASSGGTGGTDTQYF.

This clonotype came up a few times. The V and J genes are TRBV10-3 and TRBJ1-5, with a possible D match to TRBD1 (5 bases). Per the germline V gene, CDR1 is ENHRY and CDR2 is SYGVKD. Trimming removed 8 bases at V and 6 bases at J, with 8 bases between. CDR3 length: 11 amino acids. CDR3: CAIGGGQPQHF. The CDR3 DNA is TGTGCCATCGGGGGGGGTCAGCCCCAGCATTTT.

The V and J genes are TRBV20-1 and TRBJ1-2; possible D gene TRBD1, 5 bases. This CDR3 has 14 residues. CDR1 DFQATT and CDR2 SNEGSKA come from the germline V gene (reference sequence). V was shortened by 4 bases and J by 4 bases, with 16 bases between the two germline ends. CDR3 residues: CSATTGRGFYGYTF. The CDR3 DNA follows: TGCAGTGCTACAACGGGACGGGGGTTCTATGGCTACACCTTC.

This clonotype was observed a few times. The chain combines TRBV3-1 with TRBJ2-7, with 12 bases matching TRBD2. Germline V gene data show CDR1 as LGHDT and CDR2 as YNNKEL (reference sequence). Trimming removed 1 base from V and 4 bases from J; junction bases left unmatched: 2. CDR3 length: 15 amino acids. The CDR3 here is CASSQVLAGGYEQYF. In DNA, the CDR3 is TGTGCCAGCAGCCAAGTACTAGCGGGGGGATACGAGCAGTACTTC.

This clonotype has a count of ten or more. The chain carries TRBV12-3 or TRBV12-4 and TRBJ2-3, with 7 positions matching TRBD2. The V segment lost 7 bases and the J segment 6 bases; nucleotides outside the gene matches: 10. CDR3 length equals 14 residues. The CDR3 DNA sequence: TGTGCCAGCACCTGGGTACTAGCGCTTGATACGCAGTATTTT. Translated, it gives CASTWVLALDTQYF.

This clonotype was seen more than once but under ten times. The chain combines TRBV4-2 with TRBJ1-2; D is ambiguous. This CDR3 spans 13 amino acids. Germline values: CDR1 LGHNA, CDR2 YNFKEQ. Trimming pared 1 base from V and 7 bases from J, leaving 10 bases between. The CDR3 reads CASSQARVRGYTF. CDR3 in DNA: TGTGCCAGCAGCCAAGCTAGGGTCCGTGGCTACACCTTC.

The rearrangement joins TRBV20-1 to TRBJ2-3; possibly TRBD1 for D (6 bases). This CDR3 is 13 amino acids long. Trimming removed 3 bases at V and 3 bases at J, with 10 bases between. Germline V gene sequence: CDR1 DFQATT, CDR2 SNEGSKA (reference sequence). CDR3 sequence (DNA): TGCAGTGCTAGGCTACAGGGAACAGATACGCAGTATTTT. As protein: CSARLQGTDTQYF.

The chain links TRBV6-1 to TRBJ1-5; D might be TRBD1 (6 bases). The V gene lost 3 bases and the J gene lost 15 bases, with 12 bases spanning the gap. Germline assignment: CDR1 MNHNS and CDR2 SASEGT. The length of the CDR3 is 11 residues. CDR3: CASSDGGPGHF. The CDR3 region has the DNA TGTGCCAGCAGTGATGGGGGCCCCGGGCATTTT.